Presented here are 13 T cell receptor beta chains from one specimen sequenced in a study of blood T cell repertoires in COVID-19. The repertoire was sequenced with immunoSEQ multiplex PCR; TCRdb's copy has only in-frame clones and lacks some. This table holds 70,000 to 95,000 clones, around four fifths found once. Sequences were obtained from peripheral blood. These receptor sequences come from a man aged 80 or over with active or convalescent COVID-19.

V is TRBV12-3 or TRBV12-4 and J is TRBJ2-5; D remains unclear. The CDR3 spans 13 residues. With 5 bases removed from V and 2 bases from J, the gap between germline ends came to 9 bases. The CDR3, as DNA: TGTGCCAGCAGTGGCGGAAGGCAAGAGACCCAGTACTTC. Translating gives CASSGGRQETQYF.

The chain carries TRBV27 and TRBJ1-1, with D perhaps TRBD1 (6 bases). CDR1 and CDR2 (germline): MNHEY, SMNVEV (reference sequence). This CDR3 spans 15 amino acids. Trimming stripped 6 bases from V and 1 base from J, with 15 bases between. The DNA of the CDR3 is TGTGCCAGCAGCATACAGGGACTACGGAACACTGAAGCTTTCTTT. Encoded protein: CASSIQGLRNTEAFF.

The CDR3 nucleotides are TGTGCCAGCAGCGTAAGACAGGGTTTCGGTGGCGAGCAGTTCTTC. The encoded protein is CASSVRQGFGGEQFF. The J gene is TRBJ2-1, the V gene TRBV9, with TRBD1 matching over 7 bases. From germline, CDR1 is SGDLS and CDR2 YYNGEE. Trimming took 1 base from V and 10 from J; bases not matched to a gene: 11. The CDR3 is made up of 15 amino acids.

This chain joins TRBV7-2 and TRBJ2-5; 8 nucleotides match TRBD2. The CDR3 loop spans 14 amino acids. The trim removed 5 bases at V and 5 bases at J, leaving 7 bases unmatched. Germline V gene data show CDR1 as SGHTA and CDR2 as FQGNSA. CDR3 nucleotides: TGTGCCAGCAGCCTCCGGACTAGCAGGGAGACCCAGTACTTC. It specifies CASSLRTSRETQYF.

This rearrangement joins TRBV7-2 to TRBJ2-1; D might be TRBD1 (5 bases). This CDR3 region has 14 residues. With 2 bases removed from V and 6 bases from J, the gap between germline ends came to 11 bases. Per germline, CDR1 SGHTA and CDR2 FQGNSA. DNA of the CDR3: TGTGCCAGCAGCTTAACACAGGTCCTCAATGAGCAGTTCTTC. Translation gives CASSLTQVLNEQFF.

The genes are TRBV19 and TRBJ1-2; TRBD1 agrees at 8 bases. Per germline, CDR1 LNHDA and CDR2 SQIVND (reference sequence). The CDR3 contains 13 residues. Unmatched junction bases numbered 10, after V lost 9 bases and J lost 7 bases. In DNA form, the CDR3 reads TGTGCCAGCCGAACAGGGGGGGAGAGTGGCTACACCTTC. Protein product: CASRTGGESGYTF.

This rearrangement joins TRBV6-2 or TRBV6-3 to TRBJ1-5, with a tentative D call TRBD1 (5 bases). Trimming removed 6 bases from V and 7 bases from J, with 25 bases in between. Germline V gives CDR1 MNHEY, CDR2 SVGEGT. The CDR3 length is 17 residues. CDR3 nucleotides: TGTGCCAGCAGCCGGATCCGCCACACGGGTAAGGGGCAGCCCCAGCATTTT. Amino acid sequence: CASSRIRHTGKGQPQHF.

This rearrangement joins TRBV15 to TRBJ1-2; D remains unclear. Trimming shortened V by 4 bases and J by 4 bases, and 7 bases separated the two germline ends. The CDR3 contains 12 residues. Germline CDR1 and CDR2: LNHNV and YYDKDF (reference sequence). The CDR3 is CATSNKFYGYTF. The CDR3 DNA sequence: TGTGCCACCAGCAACAAGTTCTATGGCTACACCTTC.

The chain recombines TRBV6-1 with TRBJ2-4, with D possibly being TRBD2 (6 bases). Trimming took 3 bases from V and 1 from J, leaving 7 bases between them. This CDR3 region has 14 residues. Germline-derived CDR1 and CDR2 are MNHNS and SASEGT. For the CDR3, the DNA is TGTGCCAGCAGTGAGGGGGGTGCCAAAAACATTCAGTACTTC. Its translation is CASSEGGAKNIQYF.

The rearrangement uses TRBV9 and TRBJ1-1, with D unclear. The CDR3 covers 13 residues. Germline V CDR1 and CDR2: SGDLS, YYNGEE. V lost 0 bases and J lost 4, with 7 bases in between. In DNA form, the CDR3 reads TGTGCCAGCAGCGTAGCGCAGTCCACTGAAGCTTTCTTT. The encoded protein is CASSVAQSTEAFF.

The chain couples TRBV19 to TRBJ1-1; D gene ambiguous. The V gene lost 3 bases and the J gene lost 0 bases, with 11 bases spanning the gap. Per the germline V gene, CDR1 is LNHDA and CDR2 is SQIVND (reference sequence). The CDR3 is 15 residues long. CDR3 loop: CASSITADMNTEAFF. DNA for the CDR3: TGTGCCAGTAGTATCACAGCCGACATGAACACTGAAGCTTTCTTT.

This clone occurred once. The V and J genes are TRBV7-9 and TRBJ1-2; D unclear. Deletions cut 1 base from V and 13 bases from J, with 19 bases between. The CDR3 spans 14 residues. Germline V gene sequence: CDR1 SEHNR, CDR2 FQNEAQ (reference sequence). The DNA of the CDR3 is TGTGCCAGCAGCTTAGGCGCGACTGGAAACTATCCCACCTTC. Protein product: CASSLGATGNYPTF.

CDR3 sequence reads: CASSFNSGNTIYF. Here the CDR3 DNA reads TGTGCCAGCAGCTTTAACTCTGGAAACACCATATATTTT. This sequence joins TRBV11-2 and TRBJ1-3; D gene ambiguous. V shed 3 bases and J shed 0 bases, with 3 bases lying between them. Germline CDR1 and CDR2: SGHAT and FQNNGV. CDR3 size: 13 residues.